The 10 T cell receptor beta chains in this list originate from one sample, sequenced in a study of blood T cell repertoires in COVID-19. Data came from immunoSEQ multiplex PCR; TCRdb stores just in-frame clones and leaves some out. The sample holds about 410,000 clones, 80% to 95% seen once. The material sequenced was PBMCs or T cells enriched from blood (not recorded which). These receptors all stem from a man aged 18 to 29 who had recovered from COVID-19.

About this clone itself: The same CDR3 can be traced to other DNA sequences in this sample. The chain joins TRBV3-1 (or the pseudogene TRBV3-2) to TRBJ1-2; D unclear. Germline CDR1 and CDR2: LGHDT and YNNKEL (reference sequence). Trimming left V 0 bases short and J 1 base short, with 6 bases between. There are 14 residues in the CDR3. The CDR3 nucleotides are TGTGCCAGCAGCCAAGAGTCGGGTAACTATGGCTACACCTTC. It codes for CASSQESGNYGYTF.

The V call is TRBV5-1, the J call TRBJ2-3, with D possibly matching TRBD1 (6 bases). This CDR3 is built from 15 residues. Trimming removed 0 bases from V and 4 bases from J, with 12 bases in between. The germline V gene encodes CDR1 SGHRS and CDR2 YFSETQ. The CDR3 DNA is TGCGCCAGCAGCTTGGGGGGGCGGCGGGCAGATACGCAGTATTTT. Residues: CASSLGGRRADTQYF.

This clone came up once. V is TRBV21-1 and J is TRBJ2-3; the D segment call TRBD2 is taken from the table without a DNA check. TRBV21-1 is flagged as a pseudogene. The CDR3 runs 19 residues. CDR3 bases: TGTGCCAGCAGCAAAGGGCCGGGACTATCTTCTATCGAGCCAGATACGCAGTATTTT. It codes for CASSKGPGLSSIEPDTQYF.

DNA of the CDR3: TGCAGTGCTAGTATCCAGGACAGGGTACACTATGGCTACACCTTC. It translates to CSASIQDRVHYGYTF. The rearrangement uses TRBV20-1 and TRBJ1-2; 8 nucleotides match TRBD1. The CDR3 is 15 residues long. The V gene's germline CDR1 is DFQATT and CDR2 SNEGSKA (reference sequence). The trim removed 3 bases at V and 3 bases at J, leaving 9 bases unmatched.

This chain uses TRBV5-1 with TRBJ1-4; TRBD1 is a possible D gene (6 bases). Germline assignment: CDR1 SGHRS and CDR2 YFSETQ. V lost 4 bases and J lost 0, with 13 bases in between. The CDR3 is made up of 16 amino acids. This CDR3 reads CASSLQDSSTNEKLFF. In nucleotides, the CDR3 is TGCGCCAGCAGCCTACAGGACAGCTCAACTAATGAAAAACTGTTTTTT.

The chain joins TRBV5-1 to TRBJ2-2, with 10 bases lining up with TRBD1. The V and J ends lost 4 bases and 3 bases, in that order; junction bases with no gene match: 3. The CDR3 totals 15 residues. Germline assignment: CDR1 SGHRS and CDR2 YFSETQ. CDR3 residues: CASSGGTGDTGELFF. The DNA for the CDR3 is TGCGCCAGCAGCGGCGGGACAGGGGACACCGGGGAGCTGTTTTTT.

V and J are TRBV5-1 and TRBJ1-4; maybe TRBD1 (5 bases). Germline-derived CDR1 and CDR2 are SGHRS and YFSETQ. The CDR3 has 15 residues. The V gene lost 0 bases and the J gene lost 7 bases, with 13 bases spanning the gap. CDR3 protein: CASSLGPQAAEKLFF. Here the CDR3 DNA reads TGCGCCAGCAGCTTGGGTCCACAGGCGGCTGAAAAACTGTTTTTT.

The chain is built from TRBV10-3 and TRBJ2-1, with D possibly matching TRBD2 (5 bases). This CDR3 region has 12 residues. The V gene lost 4 bases and the J gene lost 13 bases, with 14 bases spanning the gap. CDR1 and CDR2 from the germline V gene are ENHRY and SYGVKD. The CDR3 spells CAISGPSKVQFF. CDR3 DNA: TGTGCCATCAGTGGTCCTAGCAAAGTCCAGTTCTTC.

The J gene is TRBJ1-4, the V gene TRBV10-3; D gene ambiguous. This CDR3 has 14 residues. V gave up 3 bases and J gave up 7 bases, with 12 bases separating them. The germline gives CDR1 ENHRY, CDR2 SYGVKD. Here the CDR3 reads CAISDGGMGEKLFF. The CDR3 DNA follows: TGTGCCATCAGTGACGGAGGGATGGGTGAAAAACTGTTTTTT.

V is TRBV12-3 or TRBV12-4 and J is TRBJ1-2; possible D gene TRBD1, 5 bases. The length of the CDR3 is 12 residues. With 5 bases removed from V and 4 bases from J, the gap between germline ends came to 8 bases. The CDR3 is CASSVGGYGYTF. The CDR3 DNA sequence: TGTGCCAGCAGTGTCGGGGGCTATGGCTACACCTTC.